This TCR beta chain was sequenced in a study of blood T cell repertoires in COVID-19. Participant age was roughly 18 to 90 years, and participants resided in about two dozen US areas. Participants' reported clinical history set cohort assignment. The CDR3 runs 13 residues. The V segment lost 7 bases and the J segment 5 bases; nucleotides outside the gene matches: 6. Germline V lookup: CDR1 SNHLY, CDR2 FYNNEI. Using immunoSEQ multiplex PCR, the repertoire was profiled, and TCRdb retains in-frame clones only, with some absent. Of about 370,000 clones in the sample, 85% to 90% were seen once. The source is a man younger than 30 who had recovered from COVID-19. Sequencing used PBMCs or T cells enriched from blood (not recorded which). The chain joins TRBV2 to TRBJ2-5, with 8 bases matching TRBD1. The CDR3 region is CASNKQGGETQYF. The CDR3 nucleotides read TGTGCCAGCAACAAACAGGGGGGTGAGACCCAGTACTTC.